A single sample is the source of the 7 T cell receptor beta chains below, sequenced in a study of blood T cell repertoires in COVID-19. Measured with immunoSEQ multiplex PCR; TCRdb has only the in-frame clones, and not every one. The sample has approximately 360,000 clones, 83% seen once. The sequenced sample consisted of PBMCs or T cells enriched from blood (not recorded which). The source of these receptors is a woman between 45 and 65 years old who had recovered from COVID-19.

The chain employs TRBV5-6 and TRBJ1-2; a possible D gene is TRBD1 (5 bases). The CDR3 loop spans 16 amino acids. Germline V gene lookup returns CDR1 SGHDT and CDR2 YYEEEE. Trimming took 1 base from V and 2 from J, leaving 15 bases between them. In DNA form, the CDR3 reads TGTGCCAGCAGCTTGACAGGTCAAGTTTTCAACTATGGCTACACCTTC. This translates into CASSLTGQVFNYGYTF.

Ten or more counts support this clone. The chain has TRBV9 and TRBJ2-7; D not certain. The V and J ends lost 4 bases and 0 bases respectively, with 11 bases between them. There are 14 residues in the CDR3. Germline CDR1 reads SGDLS; CDR2 reads YYNGEE. CDR3 coding DNA: TGTGCCAGCAGCATCAGTGCCCACTCCTACGAGCAGTACTTC. Protein: CASSISAHSYEQYF.

The table lists this clone with a few counts. The chain joins TRBV6-6 to TRBJ1-4, with TRBD1 as a possible D gene (6 bases). Trimming left V 5 bases short and J 6 bases short, with 25 bases between. In germline, CDR1 is MNHNY, CDR2 SVGAGI (reference sequence). CDR3 length: 18 residues. CDR3 region: CASSRRGRHRDADEKLFF. The CDR3 nucleotides are TGTGCCAGCAGTCGCCGCGGCCGACACAGGGACGCAGATGAAAAACTGTTTTTT.

V is TRBV30 and J is TRBJ1-2; D ambiguous. Trimming took 1 base from V and 2 from J, leaving 11 bases between them. This CDR3 has 14 residues. The V gene's germline CDR1 is GTSNPN and CDR2 SVGIG (reference sequence). In nucleotides, the CDR3 is TGTGCCTGGAGTGATTTTAGAACCAACTATGGCTACACCTTC. Protein product: CAWSDFRTNYGYTF.

The chain combines TRBV19 with TRBJ2-1, with 11 bases identical to TRBD2. Trimming cost V 2 bases and J 9 bases; bases outside gene matches: 6. Per the germline V gene, CDR1 is LNHDA and CDR2 is SQIVND (reference sequence). The CDR3 totals 15 residues. CDR3 DNA sequence: TGTGCCAGTAGTATATTGACTAGCGGGACGGGTGAGCAGTTCTTC. Amino acid sequence: CASSILTSGTGEQFF.

The chain employs TRBV5-1 and TRBJ1-4; D may be TRBD1 (6 bases). CDR1 SGHRS and CDR2 YFSETQ come from the germline V gene. The CDR3 runs 16 residues. The V gene lost 4 bases and the J gene lost 5 bases, with 18 bases spanning the gap. CDR3 in DNA: TGCGCCAGCAGCGTTTCCAGCAGGGGCCAAAATGAAAAACTGTTTTTT. This gives the protein CASSVSSRGQNEKLFF.

The gene calls are TRBV5-6 and TRBJ2-7, with TRBD2 as a possible D gene (5 bases). The CDR3 is 13 residues long. The V and J ends lost 4 bases and 3 bases respectively, with 11 bases between them. CDR1 and CDR2 from the germline V gene are SGHDT and YYEEEE. CDR3 loop: CASSPTGNYEQYF. The CDR3 DNA follows: TGTGCCAGCAGCCCGACGGGAAACTACGAGCAGTACTTC.